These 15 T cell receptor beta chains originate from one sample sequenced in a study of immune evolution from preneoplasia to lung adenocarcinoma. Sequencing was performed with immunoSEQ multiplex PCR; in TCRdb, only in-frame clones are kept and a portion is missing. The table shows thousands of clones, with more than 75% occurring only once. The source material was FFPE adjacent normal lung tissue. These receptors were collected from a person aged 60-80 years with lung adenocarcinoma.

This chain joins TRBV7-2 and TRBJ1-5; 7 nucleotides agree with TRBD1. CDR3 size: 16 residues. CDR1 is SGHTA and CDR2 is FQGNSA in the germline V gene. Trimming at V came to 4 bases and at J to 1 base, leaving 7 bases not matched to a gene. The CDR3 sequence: CASSYTGTESNQPQHF. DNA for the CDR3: TGTGCCAGCAGCTACACCGGGACAGAAAGCAATCAGCCCCAGCATTTT.

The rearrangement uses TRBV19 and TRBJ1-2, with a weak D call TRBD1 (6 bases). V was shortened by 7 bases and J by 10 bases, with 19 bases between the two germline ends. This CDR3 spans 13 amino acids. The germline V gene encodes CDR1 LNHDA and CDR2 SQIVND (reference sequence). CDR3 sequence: CASTIGGSNPYTF. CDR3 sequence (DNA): TGTGCCAGTACCATAGGGGGGTCCAACCCCTACACCTTC.

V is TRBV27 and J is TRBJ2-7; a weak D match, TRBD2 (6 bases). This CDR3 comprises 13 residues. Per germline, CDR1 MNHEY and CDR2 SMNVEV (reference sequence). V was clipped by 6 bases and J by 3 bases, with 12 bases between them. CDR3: CASSRSSDYEQYF. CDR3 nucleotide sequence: TGTGCCAGCAGCAGGTCTAGCGACTACGAGCAGTACTTC.

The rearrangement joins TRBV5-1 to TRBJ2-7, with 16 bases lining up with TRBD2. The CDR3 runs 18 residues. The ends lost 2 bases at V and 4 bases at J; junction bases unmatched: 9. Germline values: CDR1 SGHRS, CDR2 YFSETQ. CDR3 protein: CASSLGPGLAGGQYEQYV. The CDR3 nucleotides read TGCGCCAGCAGCTTAGGCCCGGGACTAGCGGGAGGGCAGTACGAGCAGTACGTC.

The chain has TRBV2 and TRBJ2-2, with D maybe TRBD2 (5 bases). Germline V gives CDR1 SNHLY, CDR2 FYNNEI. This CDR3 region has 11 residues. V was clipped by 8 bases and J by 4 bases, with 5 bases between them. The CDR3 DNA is TGTGCCAGCGGGAGCACCGGGGAGCTGTTTTTT. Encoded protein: CASGSTGELFF.

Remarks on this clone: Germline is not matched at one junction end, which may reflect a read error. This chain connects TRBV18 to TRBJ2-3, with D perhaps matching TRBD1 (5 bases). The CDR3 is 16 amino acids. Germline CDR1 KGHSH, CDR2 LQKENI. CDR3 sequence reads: CTSSPPRTKSTDTQYF. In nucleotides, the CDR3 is TGTACCAGCTCACCACCCCGGACAAAGAGTACAGATACGCAGTATTTT. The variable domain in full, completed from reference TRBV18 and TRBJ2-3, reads NAGVMQNPRHLVRRRGQEARLRCSPMKGHSHVYWYRQLPEEGLKFMVYLQKENIIDESGMPKERFSAEFPKEGPSILRIQQVVRGDSAAYFCTSSPPRTKSTDTQYFGPGTRLTVL.

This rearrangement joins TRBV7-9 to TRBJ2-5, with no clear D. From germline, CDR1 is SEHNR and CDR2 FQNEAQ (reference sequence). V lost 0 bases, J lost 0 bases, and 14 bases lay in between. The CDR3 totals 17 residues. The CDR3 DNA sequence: TGTGCCAGCAGCTTAGCGGTTGGCAGGAGATACCAAGAGACCCAGTACTTC. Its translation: CASSLAVGRRYQETQYF.

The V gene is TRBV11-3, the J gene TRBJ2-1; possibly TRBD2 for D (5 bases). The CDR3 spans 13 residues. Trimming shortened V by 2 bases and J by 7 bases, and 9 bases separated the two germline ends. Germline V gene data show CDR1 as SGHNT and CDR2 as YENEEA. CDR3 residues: CASSLWGDNEQFF. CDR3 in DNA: TGTGCCAGCAGCTTATGGGGAGATAATGAGCAGTTCTTC.

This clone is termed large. CDR3 in DNA: TGCGCCAGCAGACCGACCGGGACTAGCGACTCGCCAACCTACGAGCAGTACTTC. Protein product: CASRPTGTSDSPTYEQYF. This chain links TRBV4-1 with TRBJ2-7, with 10 bases matching TRBD2. This CDR3 has 18 amino acids. V shed 6 bases, J shed 2 bases, and the junction held 16 bases outside the gene matches. CDR1 is MGHRA and CDR2 is YSYEKL in the germline V gene.

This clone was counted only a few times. In DNA form, the CDR3 reads TGCGCCAGCAGCTTACAAGCGGTAGCCGGGGAGCTGTTTTTT. It encodes CASSLQAVAGELFF. This rearrangement joins TRBV5-1 to TRBJ2-2; possibly TRBD2 for D (5 bases). Deletions cut 2 bases from V and 6 bases from J, with 11 bases between. This CDR3 comprises 14 residues. Per the germline V gene, CDR1 is SGHRS and CDR2 is YFSETQ.

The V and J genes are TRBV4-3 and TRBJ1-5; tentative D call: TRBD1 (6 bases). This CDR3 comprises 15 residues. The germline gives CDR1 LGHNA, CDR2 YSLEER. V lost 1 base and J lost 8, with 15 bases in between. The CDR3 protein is CASSQGQGPLEPQHF. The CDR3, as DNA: TGCGCCAGCAGCCAAGGTCAGGGGCCTCTTGAGCCCCAGCATTTT.

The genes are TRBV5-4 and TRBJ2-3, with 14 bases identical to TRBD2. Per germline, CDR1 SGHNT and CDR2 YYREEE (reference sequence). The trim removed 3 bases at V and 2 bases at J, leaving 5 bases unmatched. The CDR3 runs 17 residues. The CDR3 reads CASSSGLAGGLTDTQYF. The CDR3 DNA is TGTGCCAGCAGCTCCGGACTAGCGGGAGGACTCACAGATACGCAGTATTTT.

CDR3 loop: CASSLGTQQETQYF. In DNA, the CDR3 is TGTGCCAGCAGCTTGGGTACACAACAAGAGACCCAGTACTTC. The chain combines TRBV5-8 with TRBJ2-5, with unresolved D. The V end was cut by 0 bases, the J end by 2 bases, with 8 bases between. Germline V gene data show CDR1 as SGHTS and CDR2 as YDEGEE. The CDR3 extends over 14 amino acids.

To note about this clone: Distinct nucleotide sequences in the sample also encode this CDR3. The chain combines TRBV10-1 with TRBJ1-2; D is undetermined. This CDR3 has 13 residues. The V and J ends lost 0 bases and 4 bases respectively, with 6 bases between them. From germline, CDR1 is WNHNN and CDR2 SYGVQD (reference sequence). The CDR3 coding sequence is TGCGCCAGCAGTGAGTCTAAGTCCTATGGCTACACCTTC. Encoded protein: CASSESKSYGYTF.

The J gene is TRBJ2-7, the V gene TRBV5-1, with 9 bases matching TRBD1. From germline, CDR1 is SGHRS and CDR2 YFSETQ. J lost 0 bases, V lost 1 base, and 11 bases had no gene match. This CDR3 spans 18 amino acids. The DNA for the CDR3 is TGCGCCAGCAGCTTGCAGCCCGGACAGGGGCCAAGCTCCTACGAGCAGTACTTC. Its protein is CASSLQPGQGPSSYEQYF. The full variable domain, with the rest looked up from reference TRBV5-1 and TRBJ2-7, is KAGVTQTPRYLIKTRGQQVTLSCSPISGHRSVSWYQQTPGQGLQFLFEYFSETQRNKGNFPGRFSGRQFSNSRSEMNVSTLELGDSALYLCASSLQPGQGPSSYEQYFGPGTRLTVT.